This T cell receptor beta chain came from a study of T cell responses to AZD1222 COVID-19 vaccine. The study's findings and limits: Repertoires were obtained solely post-peak T cell response.

Here immunoSEQ multiplex PCR was the method, and the copy in TCRdb shows in-frame clones only, minus some. The table lists approximately 110,000 clones, approximately 92% of them singletons, with 1% to 1.5% in the top ten. This clone has a handful of counts. The antigen remains unidentified. Germline trimming cut 5 bases from V and 8 bases from J; bases unmatched to any gene: 20. The CDR3 has 18 residues. The V gene's germline CDR1 is SGHAT and CDR2 FQNNGV. The chain joins TRBV11-2 to TRBJ2-3, with 9 positions matching TRBD1. The TCR comes from an adult in good health. The starting material was peripheral blood, obtained on day 0 of AZD1222 vaccination. In nucleotides, the CDR3 is TGTGCCAGCAGCCCTACGGACAGGGGCTTCTCGGCGCAGGTTACGCAGTATTTT. Encoded protein: CASSPTDRGFSAQVTQYF. The variable domain in full, completed from reference TRBV11-2 and TRBJ2-3, reads EAGVAQSPRYKIIEKRQSVAFWCNPISGHATLYWYQQILGQGPKLLIQFQNNGVVDDSQLPKDRFSAERLKGVDSTLKIQPAKLEDSAVYLCASSPTDRGFSAQVTQYFGPGTRLTVL.